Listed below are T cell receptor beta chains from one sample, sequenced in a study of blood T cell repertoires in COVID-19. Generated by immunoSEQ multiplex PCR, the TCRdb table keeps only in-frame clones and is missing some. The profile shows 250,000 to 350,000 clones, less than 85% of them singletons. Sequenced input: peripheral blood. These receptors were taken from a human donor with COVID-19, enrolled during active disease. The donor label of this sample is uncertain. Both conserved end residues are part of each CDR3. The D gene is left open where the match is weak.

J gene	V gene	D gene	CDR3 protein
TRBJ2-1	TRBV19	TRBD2	CASSTSGRSEQFF
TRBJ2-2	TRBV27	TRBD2	CASRLGGGPSTGELFF
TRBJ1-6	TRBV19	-	CASSIVEVGNSPLHF
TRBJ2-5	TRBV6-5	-	CASRLQETQYF
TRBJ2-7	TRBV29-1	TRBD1	CSVRTGPYEQYF
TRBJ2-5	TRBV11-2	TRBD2	CASSPVGGRAEETQYF
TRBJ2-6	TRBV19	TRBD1	CASSIEIDGQGTSGANVLTF
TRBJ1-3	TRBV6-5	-	CASSYGRPGRNTIYF
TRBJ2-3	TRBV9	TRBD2	CASSALAGGRDTQYF
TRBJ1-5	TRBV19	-	CASSIVGDQPQHF
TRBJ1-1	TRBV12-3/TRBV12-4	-	CASSLRERGEAFF
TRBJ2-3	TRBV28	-	CASSLLGKSTDTQYF
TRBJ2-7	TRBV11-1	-	CASSTLGGYEQYF
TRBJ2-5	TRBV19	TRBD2	CASSIGTSGGQETQYF
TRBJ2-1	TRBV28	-	CASTTSARPYNEQFF
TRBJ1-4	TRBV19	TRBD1	CASRGDRDATNEKLFF
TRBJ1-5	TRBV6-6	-	CASRQGTSNQPQHF
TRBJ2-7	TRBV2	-	CAGQSSYEQYF
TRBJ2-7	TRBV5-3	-	CARSSSGISPF
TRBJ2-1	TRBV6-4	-	CASSQHQGNEQFF
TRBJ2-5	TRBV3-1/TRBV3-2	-	CASSQVAGGETQYF
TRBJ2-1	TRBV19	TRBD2	CASSPSVTSGRNEQFF
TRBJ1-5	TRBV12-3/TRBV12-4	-	CASSTREDQPQHF